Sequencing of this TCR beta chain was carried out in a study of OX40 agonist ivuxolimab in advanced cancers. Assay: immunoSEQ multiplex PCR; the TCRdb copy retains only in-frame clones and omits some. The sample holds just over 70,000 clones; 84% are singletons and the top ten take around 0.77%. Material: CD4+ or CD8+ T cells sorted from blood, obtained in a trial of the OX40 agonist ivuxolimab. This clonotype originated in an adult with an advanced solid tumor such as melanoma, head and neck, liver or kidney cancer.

The CDR3 is CAISESDEQYF. The CDR3 DNA reads as TGTGCCATCAGTGAGTCGGACGAGCAGTACTTC. The chain links TRBV10-3 to TRBJ2-5; D call uncertain. The assigned J gene may be wrong: the sequence end matches TRBJ2-7 better. CDR1 and CDR2 from the germline V gene are ENHRY and SYGVKD. This CDR3 contains 11 residues.